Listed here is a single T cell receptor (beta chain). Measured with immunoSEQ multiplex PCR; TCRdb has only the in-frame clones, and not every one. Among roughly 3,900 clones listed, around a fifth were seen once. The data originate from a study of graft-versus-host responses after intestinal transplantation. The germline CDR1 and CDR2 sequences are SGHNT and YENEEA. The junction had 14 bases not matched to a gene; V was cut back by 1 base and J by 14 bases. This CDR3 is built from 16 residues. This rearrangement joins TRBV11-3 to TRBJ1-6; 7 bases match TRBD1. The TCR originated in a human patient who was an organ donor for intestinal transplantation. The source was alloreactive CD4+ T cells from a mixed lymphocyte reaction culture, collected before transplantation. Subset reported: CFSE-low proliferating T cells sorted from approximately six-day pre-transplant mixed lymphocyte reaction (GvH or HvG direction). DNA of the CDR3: TGTGCCAGCAGCTTAGCAGGGACAGCCACCGGCGGGTCCCTCCACTTT. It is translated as CASSLAGTATGGSLHF.